A single sample gave rise to the 24 T cell receptor beta chains below, sequenced in a study of blood T cell repertoires in COVID-19. Clones were sequenced by immunoSEQ multiplex PCR, and TCRdb holds only the in-frame ones, with some missing. The table includes approximately 500,000 clones, around 87% detected once. Sequencing was done on a sample of PBMCs or T cells enriched from blood (not recorded which). All receptors derive from a woman in her thirties or forties who had recovered from COVID-19.

The V call is TRBV4-2, the J call TRBJ1-1, with D possibly being TRBD1 (6 bases). The CDR3 runs to 15 residues. V shed 0 bases and J shed 4 bases, with 12 bases lying between them. CDR1 and CDR2 from the germline V gene are LGHNA and YNFKEQ. The CDR3 here is CASSQDQGLSTEAFF. CDR3 nucleotide sequence: TGTGCCAGCAGCCAAGATCAGGGGTTGTCCACTGAAGCTTTCTTT.

Here the CDR3 reads CAWNPTRAVTQYF. CDR3 DNA: TGTGCCTGGAACCCGACTAGGGCGGTAACCCAGTACTTC. The chain has TRBV30 and TRBJ2-5, with a tentative D call TRBD2 (6 bases). This CDR3 is built from 13 residues. Trimming cost V 4 bases and J 8 bases, with 17 bases left between them. Germline values: CDR1 GTSNPN, CDR2 SVGIG (reference sequence).

DNA of the CDR3: TGTGCCAGCAGCGCCCACGGGACACCCCTTCACACCTTC. Protein product: CASSAHGTPLHTF. This chain uses TRBV9 with TRBJ1-2; possibly TRBD1 for D (6 bases). The ends were cut back, 3 bases at V and 12 bases at J, with 18 bases in the middle. Germline loops: CDR1 SGDLS, CDR2 YYNGEE. The CDR3 contains 13 residues.

In this sample, this clone turned up a few times. The chain employs TRBV9 and TRBJ2-5, with 8 nucleotides matching TRBD2. CDR3 length equals 15 residues. Trimming took 3 bases from V and 5 from J; bases not matched to a gene: 9. Germline CDR1 and CDR2: SGDLS and YYNGEE. In DNA, the CDR3 is TGTGCCAGCAGCGCGAGAGGGACTAGTGGGGAGACCCAGTACTTC. Protein sequence: CASSARGTSGETQYF.

In the case of this clone: Other DNA sequences of this sample code for an identical CDR3. As DNA, the CDR3 is TGTGCCAGCAGCTTGGACAGGGGTCCGTACGAGCAGTACTTC. Translation gives CASSLDRGPYEQYF. The chain employs TRBV7-2 and TRBJ2-7; 9 bases map to TRBD1. The CDR3 sequence is 14 residues long. V trimming: 3 bases; J trimming: 4 bases; junction bases outside the gene matches: 4. The germline gives CDR1 SGHTA, CDR2 FQGNSA.

CDR3 coding DNA: TGTGCCAGCAGCCAAGGGACCCGGAGGGCAGATACGCAGTATTTT. Translated: CASSQGTRRADTQYF. The rearrangement uses TRBV14 and TRBJ2-3; D may be TRBD2 (6 bases). Looked up from germline, CDR1 is SGHDN and CDR2 is FVKESK. V lost 1 base and J 4 bases, leaving 12 bases between the germline ends. The length of the CDR3 is 15 residues.

The chain links TRBV11-3 to TRBJ2-7; D is possibly TRBD1 (5 bases). This CDR3 comprises 13 residues. CDR1 is SGHNT and CDR2 is YENEEA in the germline V gene. The V end was cut by 5 bases, the J end by 7 bases, with 15 bases between. The CDR3 DNA reads TGTGCCAGCAGCATCGGACAACTCGGGGAGCAGTACTTC. Residues: CASSIGQLGEQYF.

The V gene is TRBV7-9, the J gene TRBJ2-3; D might be TRBD2 (6 bases). The length of the CDR3 is 16 residues. The V and J ends lost 1 base and 6 bases respectively, with 17 bases between them. Germline assignment: CDR1 SEHNR and CDR2 FQNEAQ (reference sequence). The CDR3, as DNA: TGTGCCAGCAGCTTAGATTTGGGAGGCACGGTGGATACGCAGTATTTT. This translates into CASSLDLGGTVDTQYF.

The rearrangement uses TRBV19 and TRBJ1-3, with unresolved D. The CDR3 extends over 15 amino acids. Germline CDR1 LNHDA, CDR2 SQIVND (reference sequence). Trimming cost V 4 bases and J 1 base, with 11 bases left between them. The CDR3 DNA follows: TGTGCCAGTAGTAACTACGGGGAGTCTGGAAACACCATATATTTT. It codes for CASSNYGESGNTIYF.

CDR3 in amino acids: CASSPTTWTGPFNYGYTF. The CDR3 bases are TGTGCCAGCAGCCCTACGACATGGACAGGCCCCTTTAACTATGGCTACACCTTC. J is TRBJ1-2 and V is TRBV9; 7 nucleotides agree with TRBD1. The germline V gene has CDR1 SGDLS and CDR2 YYNGEE. V lost 4 bases to trimming and J lost 1 base; unmatched junction nucleotides: 16. The CDR3 contains 18 residues.

The chain combines TRBV29-1 with TRBJ2-2, with D possibly being TRBD1 (7 bases). Per germline, CDR1 SQVTM and CDR2 ANQGSEA. This CDR3 spans 14 amino acids. With 4 bases removed from V and 4 bases from J, the gap between germline ends came to 13 bases. CDR3 in amino acids: CSVGTQGGTGELFF. DNA of the CDR3: TGCAGCGTTGGAACGCAGGGGGGCACCGGGGAGCTGTTTTTT.

This chain connects TRBV24-1 to TRBJ2-3, with a possible D match to TRBD2 (6 bases). V lost 2 bases and J 0 bases, leaving 17 bases between the germline ends. There are 18 residues in the CDR3. The germline V gene has CDR1 KGHDR and CDR2 SFDVKD. The CDR3 region is CATSDSSGLADSTDTQYF. CDR3 DNA: TGTGCCACCAGTGATTCTTCGGGATTAGCGGATAGCACAGATACGCAGTATTTT.

This clone occurred many times. The chain has TRBV29-1 and TRBJ1-2; D gene ambiguous. Germline lookup yields CDR1 SQVTM and CDR2 ANQGSEA. V was pared by 0 bases and J by 4 bases, with 6 bases between. The CDR3 contains 12 residues. CDR3 DNA sequence: TGCAGCGTTGAAGATCACACCTATGGCTACACCTTC. This sequence encodes CSVEDHTYGYTF.

The chain is built from TRBV29-1 and TRBJ2-1, with TRBD2 matching 12 bases. J was trimmed by 5 bases and V by 6 bases; bases with no gene match: 5. The CDR3 sequence is 14 residues long. In germline, CDR1 is SQVTM, CDR2 ANQGSEA. CDR3 DNA sequence: TGCAGCGTGCAAACTAGCGGGAGGCACAATGAGCAGTTCTTC. Its translation is CSVQTSGRHNEQFF.

CDR3 coding DNA: TGTGCCAGCAGTTTTGGACAGTTAGGCTACACCTTC. Translation gives CASSFGQLGYTF. The chain recombines TRBV6-2 or TRBV6-3 with TRBJ1-2, with D tentatively TRBD1 (6 bases). V was clipped by 4 bases and J by 8 bases, with 11 bases between them. The germline CDR1 and CDR2 sequences are MNHEY and SVGEGT. This CDR3 is built from 12 residues.

This clone was seen a few times. V is TRBV9 and J is TRBJ2-2, with D unclear. Germline loops: CDR1 SGDLS, CDR2 YYNGEE. This CDR3 contains 16 residues. The ends were cut back, 0 bases at V and 1 base at J, with 10 bases in the middle. The CDR3 DNA is TGTGCCAGCAGCGTAGCTTGGTCAGTGAACACCGGGGAGCTGTTTTTT. Encoded protein: CASSVAWSVNTGELFF.

The V call is TRBV24-1, the J call TRBJ2-3; a possible D gene is TRBD1 (5 bases). The CDR3 covers 16 residues. Germline V gene sequence: CDR1 KGHDR, CDR2 SFDVKD. V lost 0 bases to trimming and J lost 4 bases, with 13 bases between them. CDR3 in amino acids: CATSDLGPIGADTQYF. As DNA, the CDR3 is TGTGCCACCAGTGATTTGGGGCCCATAGGGGCAGATACGCAGTATTTT.

The chain joins TRBV5-4 to TRBJ2-5; 7 positions match TRBD1. The germline gives CDR1 SGHNT, CDR2 YYREEE (reference sequence). CDR3 size: 14 residues. V lost 3 bases, J lost 3 bases, and 5 bases stayed unmatched. CDR3 sequence (DNA): TGTGCCAGCAGCTCGTCCGGGACAGAAGAGACCCAGTACTTC. Amino acids: CASSSSGTEETQYF. Drawing the rest from reference TRBV5-4 and TRBJ2-5, the complete variable domain is ETGVTQSPTHLIKTRGQQVTLRCSSQSGHNTVSWYQQALGQGPQFIFQYYREEENGRGNFPPRFSGLQFPNYSSELNVNALELDDSALYLCASSSSGTEETQYFGPGTRLLVL.

This chain uses TRBV10-1 with TRBJ1-1; D is unresolved. Germline V gives CDR1 WNHNN, CDR2 SYGVQD (reference sequence). The CDR3 has 13 residues. Trimming left V 6 bases short and J 0 bases short, with 8 bases between. The CDR3 nucleotides are TGCGCCAGCAGGGAGGGCATGAACACTGAAGCTTTCTTT. As protein: CASREGMNTEAFF.

This chain links TRBV15 with TRBJ1-2; 7 positions agree with TRBD1. The V gene's germline CDR1 is LNHNV and CDR2 YYDKDF (reference sequence). The length of the CDR3 is 14 residues. The junction had 7 bases not matched to a gene; V was cut back by 0 bases and J by 9 bases. DNA for the CDR3: TGTGCCACCAGCAGAGATGGCGAGACAGGGAGCTACACCTTC. This codes for CATSRDGETGSYTF.

There are a few counts of this clone. This chain uses TRBV27 with TRBJ2-7; 10 positions agree with TRBD1. From germline, CDR1 is MNHEY and CDR2 SMNVEV (reference sequence). The V gene end was trimmed by 10 bases and the J gene end by 4 bases; junction bases not matched to a gene: 7. The CDR3 spans 13 residues. The CDR3 nucleotides read TGTGCCAACTTTCTGGACAGGGGGTACGAGCAGTACTTC. Its translation: CANFLDRGYEQYF.

This clone occurred once. The chain carries TRBV6-2 or TRBV6-3 and TRBJ2-3; the D gene is possibly TRBD1 (6 bases). V shed 5 bases and J shed 0 bases, with 12 bases lying between them. This CDR3 region has 15 residues. Per the germline V gene, CDR1 is MNHEY and CDR2 is SVGEGT. CDR3 protein: CASSRLDSSTDTQYF. CDR3 bases: TGTGCCAGCAGTCGCCTGGACAGTAGCACAGATACGCAGTATTTT.

The V gene is TRBV27, the J gene TRBJ1-2; no definite D call. Germline CDR1 is MNHEY and CDR2 is SMNVEV (reference sequence). V was pared by 5 bases and J by 5 bases, with 18 bases between. The CDR3 contains 15 residues. The CDR3 sequence is CASSPSPGNLYGYTF. The CDR3 bases are TGTGCCAGCAGTCCGTCGCCCGGGAATCTTTATGGCTACACCTTC.

This clone has just one count. This chain uses TRBV11-3 with TRBJ2-3, with a tentative D call TRBD2 (5 bases). V was clipped by 0 bases and J by 0 bases, with 10 bases between them. The CDR3 loop spans 16 amino acids. In germline, CDR1 is SGHNT, CDR2 YENEEA. CDR3 amino acids: CASSLESGRSTDTQYF. In DNA, the CDR3 is TGTGCCAGCAGCTTAGAAAGCGGACGAAGCACAGATACGCAGTATTTT.